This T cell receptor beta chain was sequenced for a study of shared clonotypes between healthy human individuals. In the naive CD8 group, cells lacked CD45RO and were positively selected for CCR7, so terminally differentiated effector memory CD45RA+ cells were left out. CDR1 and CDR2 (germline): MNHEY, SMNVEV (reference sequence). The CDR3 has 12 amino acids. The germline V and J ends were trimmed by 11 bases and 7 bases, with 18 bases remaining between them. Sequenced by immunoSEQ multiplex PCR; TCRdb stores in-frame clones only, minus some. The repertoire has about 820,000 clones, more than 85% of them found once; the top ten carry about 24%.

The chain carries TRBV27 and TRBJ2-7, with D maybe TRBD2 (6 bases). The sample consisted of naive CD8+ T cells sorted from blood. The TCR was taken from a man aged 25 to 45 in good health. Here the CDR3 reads CAAGGTPGEQYF. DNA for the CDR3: TGTGCCGCGGGCGGGACCCCTGGGGAGCAGTACTTC.